A selection of T cell receptor beta chains follows, all from one sample in a study of CD8 T cells in Susac syndrome. TCRdb passed the immunoSEQ multiplex PCR reads through MiXCR, listing each CDR3 protein once. This table has 150,000 to 180,000 distinct CDR3 sequences, roughly 95% appearing once. Sequences were obtained from CD8+ T cells from PBMCs. Receptor source: a human donor with multiple sclerosis. Each CDR3 is given with its conserved first and last residue. D genes are given only for firm matches. Clone size is stated in some rows and not others, as once, few, many or a class when expanded.

D	V	J	size	CDR3	DNA
NA	TRBV25-1	TRBJ2-7	NA	CASSEIGTEQYF	TGTGCCAGCAGTGAAATCGGGACCGAGCAGTACTTC
TRBD2	TRBV4-1	TRBJ2-1	NA	CASSPHAGGLNNEQFF	TGCGCCAGCAGCCCTCATGCGGGGGGCCTTAACAATGAGCAGTTCTTC
NA	TRBV25-1	TRBJ2-3	NA	CASSDPLQGTDTQYF	TGTGCCAGCAGTGATCCGCTCCAGGGTACAGATACGCAGTATTTT
NA	TRBV30	TRBJ1-1	once	CAWTRGNTEAFF	TGTGCCTGGACCAGGGGGAACACTGAAGCTTTCTTT
NA	TRBV9	TRBJ2-7	NA	CASSVTGFGYEQYF	TGTGCCAGCAGCGTAACGGGGTTTGGCTACGAGCAGTACTTC
NA	TRBV11-2	TRBJ2-7	NA	CASSQTSSYEQYF	TGTGCCAGCAGCCAGACGAGCTCCTACGAGCAGTACTTC
NA	TRBV27	TRBJ1-2	NA	CATGESNRASYTF	TGTGCCACGGGAGAATCTAACAGGGCCAGCTACACCTTC
NA	TRBV3-1	TRBJ2-3	once	CASSQEGGPDTDTQYF	TGTGCCAGCAGCCAAGAAGGGGGGCCTGACACAGATACGCAGTATTTT
TRBD2	TRBV3-1	TRBJ2-1	NA	CASSQETSAYNEQFF	TGTGCCAGCAGCCAAGAAACTAGCGCCTACAATGAGCAGTTCTTC
NA	TRBV4-2	TRBJ1-2	NA	CASSQDPAYGYTF	TGTGCCAGCAGCCAAGATCCAGCCTATGGCTACACCTTC
NA	TRBV2	TRBJ2-2	NA	CASSLYTPGELFF	TGTGCCAGCAGCTTGTACACACCCGGGGAGCTGTTTTTT
NA	TRBV7-9	TRBJ2-1	once	CASSLENPIEQFF	TGTGCCAGCAGCTTAGAAAATCCGATTGAGCAGTTCTTC
NA	TRBV29-1	TRBJ2-1	NA	CSVEEVGRDPYNEQFF	TGCAGCGTTGAAGAGGTCGGCAGGGACCCCTACAATGAGCAGTTCTTC
TRBD1	TRBV7-9	TRBJ1-5	once	CASSYDRGPYQPQHF	TGTGCCAGCAGCTACGACAGGGGCCCTTATCAGCCCCAGCATTTT
TRBD1	TRBV4-1	TRBJ2-7	NA	CASSQEGTGHEQYF	TGCGCCAGCAGCCAAGAGGGGACAGGGCACGAGCAGTACTTC
NA	TRBV4-1	TRBJ2-2	NA	CASNKAAGFGELFF	TGCGCCAGCAACAAAGCGGCGGGCTTCGGGGAGCTGTTTTTT